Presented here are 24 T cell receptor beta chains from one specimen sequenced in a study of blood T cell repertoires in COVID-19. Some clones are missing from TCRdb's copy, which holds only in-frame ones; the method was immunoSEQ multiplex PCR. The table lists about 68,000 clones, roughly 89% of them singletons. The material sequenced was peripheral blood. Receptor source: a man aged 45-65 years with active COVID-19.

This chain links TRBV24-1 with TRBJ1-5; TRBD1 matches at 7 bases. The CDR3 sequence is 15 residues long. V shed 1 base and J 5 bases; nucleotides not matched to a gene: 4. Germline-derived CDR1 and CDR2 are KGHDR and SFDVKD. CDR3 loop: CATSDLFRGDQPQHF. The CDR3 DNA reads TGTGCCACCAGTGATTTATTCAGGGGGGATCAGCCCCAGCATTTT.

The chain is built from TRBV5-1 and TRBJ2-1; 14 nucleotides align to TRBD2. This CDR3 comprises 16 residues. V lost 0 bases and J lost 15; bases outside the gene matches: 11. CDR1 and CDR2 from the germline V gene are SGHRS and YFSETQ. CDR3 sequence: CASSLATTSGGAVGFF. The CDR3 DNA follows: TGCGCCAGCAGCTTGGCCACGACTAGCGGGGGGGCCGTGGGGTTCTTC.

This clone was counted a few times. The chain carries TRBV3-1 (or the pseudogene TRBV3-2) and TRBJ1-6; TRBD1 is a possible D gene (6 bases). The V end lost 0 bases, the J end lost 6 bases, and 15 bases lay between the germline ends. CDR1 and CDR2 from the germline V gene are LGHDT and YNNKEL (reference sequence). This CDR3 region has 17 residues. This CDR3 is CASSQDLGGTINSPLHF. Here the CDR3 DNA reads TGTGCCAGCAGCCAAGATCTAGGGGGTACAATTAATTCACCCCTCCACTTT.

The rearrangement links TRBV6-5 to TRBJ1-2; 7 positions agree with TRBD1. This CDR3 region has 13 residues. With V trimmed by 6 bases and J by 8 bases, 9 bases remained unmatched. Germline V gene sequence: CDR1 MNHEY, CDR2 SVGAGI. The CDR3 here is CASRLDREYGYTF. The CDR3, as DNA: TGTGCCAGCAGACTAGACAGGGAGTACGGCTACACCTTC.

CDR3 amino acids: CASSLLGGPNTGELFF. The CDR3 nucleotides are TGCGCCAGCAGCTTGTTAGGGGGACCGAACACCGGGGAGCTGTTTTTT. The chain has TRBV5-1 and TRBJ2-2; TRBD1 is a possible D gene (6 bases). The V end was cut by 1 base, the J end by 0 bases, with 10 bases between. Germline V gene sequence: CDR1 SGHRS, CDR2 YFSETQ. CDR3 length equals 16 residues.

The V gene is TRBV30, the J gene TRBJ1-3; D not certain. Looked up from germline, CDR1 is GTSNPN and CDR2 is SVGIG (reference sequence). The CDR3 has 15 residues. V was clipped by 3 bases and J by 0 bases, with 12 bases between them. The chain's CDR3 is CAWRLRGHSGNTIYF. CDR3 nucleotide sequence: TGTGCCTGGAGGCTAAGAGGGCACTCTGGAAACACCATATATTTT.

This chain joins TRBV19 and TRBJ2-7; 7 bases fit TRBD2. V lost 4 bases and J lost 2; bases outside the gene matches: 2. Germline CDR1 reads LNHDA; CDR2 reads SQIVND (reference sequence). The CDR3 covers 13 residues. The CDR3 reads CASSTGLAYEQYF. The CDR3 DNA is TGTGCCAGTAGTACCGGACTAGCCTACGAGCAGTACTTC. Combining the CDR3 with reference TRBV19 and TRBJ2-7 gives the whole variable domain DGGITQSPKYLFRKEGQNVTLSCEQNLNHDAMYWYRQDPGQGLRLIYYSQIVNDFQKGDIAEGYSVSREKKESFPLTVTSAQKNPTAFYLCASSTGLAYEQYFGPGTRLTVT.

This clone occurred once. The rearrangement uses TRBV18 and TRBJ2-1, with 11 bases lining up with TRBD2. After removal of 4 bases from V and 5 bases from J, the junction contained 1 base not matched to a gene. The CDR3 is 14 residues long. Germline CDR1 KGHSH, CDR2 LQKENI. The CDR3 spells CASSQLAGDNEQFF. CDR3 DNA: TGTGCCAGCTCACAACTAGCGGGAGACAATGAGCAGTTCTTC.

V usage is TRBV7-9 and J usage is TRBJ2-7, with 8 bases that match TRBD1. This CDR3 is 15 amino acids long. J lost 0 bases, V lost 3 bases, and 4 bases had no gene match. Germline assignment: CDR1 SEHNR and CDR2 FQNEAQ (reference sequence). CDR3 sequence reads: CASSFTGGLSYEQYF. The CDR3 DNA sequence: TGTGCCAGCAGCTTCACAGGGGGACTCTCCTACGAGCAGTACTTC.

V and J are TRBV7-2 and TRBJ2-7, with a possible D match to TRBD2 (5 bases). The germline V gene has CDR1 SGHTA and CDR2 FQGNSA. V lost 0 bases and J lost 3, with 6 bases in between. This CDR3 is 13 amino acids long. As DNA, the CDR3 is TGTGCCAGCAGCTTAGCAGGGAGCTACGAGCAGTACTTC. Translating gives CASSLAGSYEQYF.

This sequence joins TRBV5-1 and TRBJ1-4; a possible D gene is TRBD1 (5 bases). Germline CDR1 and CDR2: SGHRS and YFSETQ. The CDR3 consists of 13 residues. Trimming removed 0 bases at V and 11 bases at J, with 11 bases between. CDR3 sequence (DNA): TGCGCCAGCAGCTTGGAAGGACCAGGGAAACTGTTTTTT. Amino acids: CASSLEGPGKLFF.

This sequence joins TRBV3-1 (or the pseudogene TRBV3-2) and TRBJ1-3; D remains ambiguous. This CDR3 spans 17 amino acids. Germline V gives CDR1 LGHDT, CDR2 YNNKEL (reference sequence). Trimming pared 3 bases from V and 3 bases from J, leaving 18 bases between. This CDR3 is CASSHPLQSFRGNTIYF. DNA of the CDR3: TGTGCCAGCAGCCACCCCCTCCAGTCGTTTCGTGGAAACACCATATATTTT.

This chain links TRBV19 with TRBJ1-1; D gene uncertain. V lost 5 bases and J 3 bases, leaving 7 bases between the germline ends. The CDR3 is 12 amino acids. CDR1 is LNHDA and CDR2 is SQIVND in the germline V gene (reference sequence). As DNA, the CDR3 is TGTGCCAGTAGTCGGGTGTACACTGAAGCTTTCTTT. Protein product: CASSRVYTEAFF.

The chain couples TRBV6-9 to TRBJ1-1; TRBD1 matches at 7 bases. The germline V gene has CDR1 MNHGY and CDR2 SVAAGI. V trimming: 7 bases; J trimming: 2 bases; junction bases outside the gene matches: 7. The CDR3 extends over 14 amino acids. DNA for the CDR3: TGTGCCAGCACGTACCGACAGGGTAACACTGAAGCTTTCTTT. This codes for CASTYRQGNTEAFF.

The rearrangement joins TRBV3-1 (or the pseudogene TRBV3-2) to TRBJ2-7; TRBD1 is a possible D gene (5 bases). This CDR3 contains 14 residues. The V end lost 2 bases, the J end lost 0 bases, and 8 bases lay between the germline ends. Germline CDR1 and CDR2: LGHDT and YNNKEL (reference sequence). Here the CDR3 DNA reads TGTGCCAGCAGCCAATACGGACACTCCTACGAGCAGTACTTC. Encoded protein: CASSQYGHSYEQYF.

CDR3 sequence reads: CASSVHRGIEPNTGELFF. CDR3 nucleotides: TGTGCCAGCAGTGTCCACAGGGGTATAGAACCGAACACCGGGGAGCTGTTTTTT. This chain links TRBV14 with TRBJ2-2; 7 bases align to TRBD1. The junction had 13 bases not matched to a gene; V was cut back by 6 bases and J by 0 bases. The CDR3 sequence is 18 residues long. Germline CDR1 and CDR2: SGHDN and FVKESK.

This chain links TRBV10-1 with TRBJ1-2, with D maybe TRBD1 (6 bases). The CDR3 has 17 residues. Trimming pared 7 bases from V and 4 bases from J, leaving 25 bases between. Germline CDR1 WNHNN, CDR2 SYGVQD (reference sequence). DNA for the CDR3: TGCGCCAGCATCGACCGATTGGTACAGGGCTGGGGCTATGGCTACACCTTC. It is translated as CASIDRLVQGWGYGYTF.

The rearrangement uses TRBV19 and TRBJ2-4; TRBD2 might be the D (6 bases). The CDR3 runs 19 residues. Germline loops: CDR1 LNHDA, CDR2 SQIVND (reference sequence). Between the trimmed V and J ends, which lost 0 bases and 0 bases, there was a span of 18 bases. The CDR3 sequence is CASSIDKRAPFLAKNIQYF. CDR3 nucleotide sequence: TGTGCCAGTAGTATAGATAAGCGGGCCCCCTTCTTAGCCAAAAACATTCAGTACTTC.

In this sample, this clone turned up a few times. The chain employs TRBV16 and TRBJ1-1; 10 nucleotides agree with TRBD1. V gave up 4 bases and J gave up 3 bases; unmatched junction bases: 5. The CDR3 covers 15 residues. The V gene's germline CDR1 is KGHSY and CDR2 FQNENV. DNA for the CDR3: TGTGCCAGCAGCCCGGGACAGGGGCCGCACACTGAAGCTTTCTTT. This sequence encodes CASSPGQGPHTEAFF.

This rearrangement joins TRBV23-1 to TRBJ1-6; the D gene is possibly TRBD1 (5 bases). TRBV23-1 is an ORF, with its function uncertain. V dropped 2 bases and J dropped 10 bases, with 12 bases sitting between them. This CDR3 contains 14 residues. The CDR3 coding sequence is TGCGCCAGCAGTCAAAAGGGGTTGGGATCACCCCTCCACTTT. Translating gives CASSQKGLGSPLHF.

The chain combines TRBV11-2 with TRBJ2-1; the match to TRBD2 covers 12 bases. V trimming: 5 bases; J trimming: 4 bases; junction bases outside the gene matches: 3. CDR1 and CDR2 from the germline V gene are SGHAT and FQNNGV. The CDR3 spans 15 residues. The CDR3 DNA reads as TGTGCCAGCAGCCCTAGCGGGGGGGCTTACAATGAGCAGTTCTTC. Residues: CASSPSGGAYNEQFF. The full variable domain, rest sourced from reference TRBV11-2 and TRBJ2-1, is EAGVAQSPRYKIIEKRQSVAFWCNPISGHATLYWYQQILGQGPKLLIQFQNNGVVDDSQLPKDRFSAERLKGVDSTLKIQPAKLEDSAVYLCASSPSGGAYNEQFFGPGTRLTVL.

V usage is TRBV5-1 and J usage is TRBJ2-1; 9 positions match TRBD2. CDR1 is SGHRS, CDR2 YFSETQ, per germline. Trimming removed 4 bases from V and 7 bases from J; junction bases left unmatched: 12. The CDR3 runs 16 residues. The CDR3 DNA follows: TGCGCCAGCAGCCCCGGGGGTAGCGGGGGATATAATGAGCAGTTCTTC. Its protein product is CASSPGGSGGYNEQFF. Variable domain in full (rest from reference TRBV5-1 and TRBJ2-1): KAGVTQTPRYLIKTRGQQVTLSCSPISGHRSVSWYQQTPGQGLQFLFEYFSETQRNKGNFPGRFSGRQFSNSRSEMNVSTLELGDSALYLCASSPGGSGGYNEQFFGPGTRLTVL.

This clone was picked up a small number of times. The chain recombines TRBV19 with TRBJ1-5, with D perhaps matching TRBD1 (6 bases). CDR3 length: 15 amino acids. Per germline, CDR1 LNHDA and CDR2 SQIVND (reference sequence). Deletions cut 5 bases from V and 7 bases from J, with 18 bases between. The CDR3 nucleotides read TGTGCCAGTAGTGTCCAGGGGCTGCCCCGACAGCCCCAGCATTTT. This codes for CASSVQGLPRQPQHF.

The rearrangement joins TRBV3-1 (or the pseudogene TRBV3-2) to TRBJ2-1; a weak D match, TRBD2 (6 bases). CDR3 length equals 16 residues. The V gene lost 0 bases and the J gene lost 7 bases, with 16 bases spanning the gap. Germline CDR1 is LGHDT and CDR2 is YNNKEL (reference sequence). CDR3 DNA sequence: TGTGCCAGCAGCCAAGAGAGGCGCGGGGTTGGGAATGAGCAGTTCTTC. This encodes CASSQERRGVGNEQFF.